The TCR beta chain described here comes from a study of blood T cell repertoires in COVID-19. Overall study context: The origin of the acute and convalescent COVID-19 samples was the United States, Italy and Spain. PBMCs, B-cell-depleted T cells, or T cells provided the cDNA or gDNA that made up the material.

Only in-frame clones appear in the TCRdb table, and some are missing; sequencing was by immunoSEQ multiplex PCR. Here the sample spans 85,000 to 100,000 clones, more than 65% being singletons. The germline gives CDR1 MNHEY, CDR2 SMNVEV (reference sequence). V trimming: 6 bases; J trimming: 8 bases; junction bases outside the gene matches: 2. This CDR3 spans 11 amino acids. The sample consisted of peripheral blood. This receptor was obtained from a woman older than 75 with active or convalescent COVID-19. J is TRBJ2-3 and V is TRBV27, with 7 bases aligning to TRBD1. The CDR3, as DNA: TGTGCCAGCAGGACAGGGATTACGCAGTATTTT. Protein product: CASRTGITQYF.